This TCR beta chain was recovered during a study of blood T cell repertoires in COVID-19 (dated by TCRdb to the early 2020s). Regarding the complete study: Samples from collaborators originated in the United States, Italy and Spain and spanned both the acute and convalescent phases of COVID-19. The prospective study material was composed of cDNA or gDNA derived from T cells, B-cell-depleted T cells, or PBMCs. The dataset comprised deeply sampled blood TCRbeta repertoires from subjects exposed to, actively infected with, or recovered from COVID-19. The repertoires were made available in a free public database intended to serve as a resource for research on the immune response to SARS-CoV-2. The samples were drawn from the first 160 participants of the ongoing ImmuneRACE study and from 950 to 1,500 subjects provided by 6 global collaborators. The sample metadata nearly always contained a de-identified subject ID, COVID-19 status, age in years and sex. Where available, HLA class I and class II types were obtained from metadata supplied by the sample provider rather than from assay-based typing.

The CDR3 has 12 amino acids, counting the end cysteine and phenylalanine. CDR3 DNA is the only sequence kept; it has 36 bases, read in frame from the first base. V is shortened by 4 bases, J by 4 bases, and the region joining them spans 8 bases. In regard to this clone: Its antigen remains undetermined. Within one base of it there is no much larger clone, and no base qualities were kept.

The immunoSEQ Assay, a bias-controlled multiplex PCR, was used to amplify TCRbeta CDR3 regions from genomic DNA. The study's own analysis went as follows. The number of nucleated cells in each sample was estimated by amplification of reference gene primers within the assay. To quantify the absolute abundance of each unique TCRbeta CDR3 rearrangement, sequence reads were collapsed and filtered. For each sample, productive Simpson clonality was calculated by taking the square root of Simpson's diversity index across productive rearrangements. TCRdb stores this immuneACCESS table with in-frame sequences only. Part of the clones is absent; in the studies checked, under half of the shortfall reflects unresolved V genes, and no reason is known for the rest. The DNA gave D and trimming, while V, J and clone size come from that table. In this sample the table shows around 260,000 clones, 85% to 90% of which occur a single time. Together, the top ten hold approximately 5.3% of the sample.

One collaborating source in Seattle enrolled patients while the patients were actively infected and followed the patients over time throughout the course of disease. Each collaborating institution followed its own protocols to collect whole blood in K2EDTA tubes. For TCRbeta analysis, collaborators shipped samples as frozen whole blood, isolated PBMCs, or DNA extracted from either of those sample types. Findings and caveats that apply to the study as a whole: The quantity of clinical and demographic metadata differed by source and by participant and was supplied without curation.

The rearrangement joined TRBV12-3 or TRBV12-4 to TRBJ2-7, with TRBD2 perhaps the D gene, on 5 matching bases. The sequencing input was peripheral blood. This clonotype was obtained from a woman aged 60-70 years with COVID-19, enrolled during active disease. For the CDR3, the sequence is CASSWTGYEQYF. The DNA reads as follows: TGTGCCAGCAGTTGGACTGGGTACGAGCAGTACTTC.